Below, 9 T cell receptor beta chains from the same sample are listed, as sequenced in a study of T cells in Graves' hyperthyroidism and ophthalmopathy (dated 2019 in TCRdb). The library was built by means of multiplex PCR. Sequenced using an Illumina HiSeq 2000. Amplification of TCR beta CDR3 regions was carried out from RNA transcripts. A first-round RT-PCR of the TCR CDR3 used the HTBI primer set with the Qiagen OneStep RT-PCR kit. TCRdb handled the public reads itself, with Q25 trimming in fastp and clone calling in MiXCR, and kept productive beta chains. Every CDR3 protein is listed once, alongside the most common genes and DNA of its rows. The sample records fewer than 900,000 distinct CDR3 sequences, approximately 19% of which are singletons. The ten largest clonotypes hold about a sixth of the sample. Material for sequencing was blood. All receptors derive from a woman aged 50 to 60 with Graves' hyperthyroidism that later progressed to Graves' ophthalmopathy.

The chain links TRBV20-1 to TRBJ2-7; no firm D call. V lost 3 bases to trimming and J lost 0 bases, with 15 bases between them. This CDR3 is 15 amino acids long. Germline V CDR1 and CDR2: DFQATT, SNEGSKA (reference sequence). CDR3 nucleotides: TGCAGTGCTAGCCATCTGCAGGCGATCTCCTACGAGCAGTACTTC. Protein product: CSASHLQAISYEQYF.

This clonotype was seen many times. This chain connects TRBV5-1 to TRBJ2-2, with D possibly TRBD1 on 6 matching bases. CDR1 is SGHRS, CDR2 YFSETQ, per germline. Trimming pared 3 bases from V and 5 bases from J, leaving 14 bases between. The CDR3 contains 15 residues. Here the CDR3 reads CASSSVQGSTGELFF. CDR3 sequence (DNA): TGCGCCAGCAGCTCAGTACAGGGTTCGACCGGGGAGCTGTTTTTT. The full variable domain, completed using reference TRBV5-1 and TRBJ2-2, is KAGVTQTPRYLIKTRGQQVTLSCSPISGHRSVSWYQQTPGQGLQFLFEYFSETQRNKGNFPGRFSGRQFSNSRSEMNVSTLELGDSALYLCASSSVQGSTGELFFGEGSRLTVL.

V gene TRBV20-1 combines with J gene TRBJ1-4, with 10 bases that match TRBD1. V trimming: 5 bases; J trimming: 8 bases; junction bases outside the gene matches: 11. CDR3 length: 15 amino acids. CDR1 and CDR2 (germline): DFQATT, SNEGSKA (reference sequence). CDR3 DNA: TGCAGTGCTTCCCTCCCGGGACAGGGGTACGAAAAACTGTTTTTT. The encoded protein is CSASLPGQGYEKLFF.

Ten or more counts support this clonotype. V and J are TRBV28 and TRBJ1-2; D may be TRBD1 (6 bases). The V gene's germline CDR1 is MDHEN and CDR2 SYDVKM. This CDR3 is 15 amino acids long. The V and J ends lost 6 bases and 4 bases respectively, with 18 bases between them. CDR3 amino acids: CASSLGFGGAYGYTF. For the CDR3, the DNA is TGTGCCAGCAGCCTTGGATTCGGGGGGGCCTATGGCTACACCTTC.

This clonotype was detected ten times or more. The genes are TRBV30 and TRBJ1-5; D is undetermined. CDR1 GTSNPN and CDR2 SVGIG come from the germline V gene (reference sequence). Trimming left V 0 bases short and J 4 bases short, with 10 bases between. CDR3 length: 14 amino acids. The CDR3 DNA sequence: TGTGCCTGGAGTGTACTGGGATTAAATCAGCCCCAGCATTTT. Translation gives CAWSVLGLNQPQHF. Combining the CDR3 with reference TRBV30 and TRBJ1-5 gives the whole variable domain SQTIHQWPATLVQPVGSPLSLECTVEGTSNPNLYWYRQAAGRGLQLLFYSVGIGQISSEVPQNLSASRPQDRQFILSSKKLLLSDSGFYLCAWSVLGLNQPQHFGDGTRLSIL.

This clonotype was counted many times. V and J are TRBV5-1 and TRBJ1-2, with D unclear. Germline V gene sequence: CDR1 SGHRS, CDR2 YFSETQ. The CDR3 loop spans 17 amino acids. The V gene lost 1 base and the J gene lost 5 bases, with 21 bases spanning the gap. CDR3 sequence: CASSLLGIVGSDYGYTF. CDR3 nucleotide sequence: TGCGCCAGCAGCTTGCTCGGGATAGTTGGCAGCGATTATGGCTACACCTTC.

This clonotype was recorded many times. The V gene is TRBV30, the J gene TRBJ1-2; the D is unclear. The V gene's germline CDR1 is GTSNPN and CDR2 SVGIG (reference sequence). This CDR3 has 11 amino acids. The germline V and J ends were trimmed by 4 bases and 7 bases, with 10 bases remaining between them. The CDR3 loop is CAWMGRVGYTF. The CDR3 DNA reads as TGTGCCTGGATGGGTAGGGTTGGCTACACCTTC.

This clonotype came up a few times. Sequence at one end of the junction differs from germline and may be a read error. This chain connects TRBV12-5 to TRBJ2-2, with no clear D. Germline V lookup: CDR1 LGHNT, CDR2 FRNRAP. The CDR3 consists of 13 residues. CDR3 amino acids: CASRATSDGQLFF. In nucleotides, the CDR3 is TGTGCTAGTAGGGCGACCTCCGACGGGCAGCTGTTTTTT.

V is TRBV13 and J is TRBJ1-2, with 11 positions matching TRBD1. After removal of 3 bases from V and 7 bases from J, the junction contained 4 bases not matched to a gene. CDR3 length: 14 amino acids. The germline V gene has CDR1 PRHDT and CDR2 FYEKMQ (reference sequence). The CDR3 DNA reads TGTGCCAGCAGCTTTGGACAGGGGGCGCTTGGCTACACCTTC. Its protein product is CASSFGQGALGYTF.